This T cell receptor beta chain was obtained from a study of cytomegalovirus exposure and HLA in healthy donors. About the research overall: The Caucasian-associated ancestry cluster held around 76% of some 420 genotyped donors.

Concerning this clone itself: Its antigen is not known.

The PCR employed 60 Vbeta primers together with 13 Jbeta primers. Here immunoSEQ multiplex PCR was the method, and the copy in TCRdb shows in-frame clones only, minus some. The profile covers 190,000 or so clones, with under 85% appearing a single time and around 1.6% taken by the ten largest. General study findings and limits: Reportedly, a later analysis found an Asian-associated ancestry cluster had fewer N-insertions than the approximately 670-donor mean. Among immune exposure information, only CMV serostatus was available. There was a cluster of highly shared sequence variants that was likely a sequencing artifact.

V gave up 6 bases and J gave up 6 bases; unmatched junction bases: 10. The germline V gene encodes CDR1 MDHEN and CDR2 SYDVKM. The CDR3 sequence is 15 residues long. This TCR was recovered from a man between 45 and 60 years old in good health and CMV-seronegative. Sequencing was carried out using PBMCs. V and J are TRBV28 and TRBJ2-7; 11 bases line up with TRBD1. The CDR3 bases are TGTGCCAGCAGCCCCCCCCGGACAGGGGGCCGCGAGCAGTACTTC. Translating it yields CASSPPRTGGREQYF.